The 13 T cell receptor beta chains below were found in one sample sequenced in a study of T-cell memory formation after mild COVID-19. TCRdb passed the 5' RACE reads through MiXCR, listing each CDR3 protein once. The repertoire holds some 190,000 distinct CDR3 sequences, with around 16% as singletons. Sequencing input: PBMCs or a T cell subset sorted from them (not recorded which). Receptors were obtained from an adult woman who had mild COVID-19 (a few samples of this study predate the infection). Cell type and time point are not known.

This clonotype appeared a single time. V gene TRBV20-1 combines with J gene TRBJ1-2; no definite D call. With 5 bases removed from V and 3 bases from J, the gap between germline ends came to 4 bases. The germline gives CDR1 DFQATT, CDR2 SNEGSKA (reference sequence). The CDR3 has 10 residues. CDR3 in amino acids: CSALYYGYTF. Here the CDR3 DNA reads TGCAGTGCTTTATACTATGGCTACACCTTC.

A few counts support this clonotype. The CDR3 protein is CASSRAGMYTGELFF. The CDR3 nucleotides are TGTGCCAGCAGCCGTGCGGGAATGTACACCGGGGAGCTGTTTTTT. This chain uses TRBV7-8 with TRBJ2-2; TRBD2 is a possible D gene (6 bases). The CDR3 covers 15 residues. Trimming took off 5 bases at V and 3 bases at J, with 13 bases between the two ends. Germline V gene lookup returns CDR1 SGHVS and CDR2 FQNEAQ.

There are a few counts of this clonotype. The rearrangement links TRBV12-3 or TRBV12-4 to TRBJ2-1; 8 bases match TRBD2. This CDR3 has 15 residues. V was clipped by 0 bases and J by 6 bases; unmatched bases: 4. Here the CDR3 reads CASSLAGGAVNEQFF. The CDR3 region has the DNA TGTGCCAGCAGTTTAGCCGGGGGGGCGGTCAATGAGCAGTTCTTC.

This clonotype was observed a few times. The V call is TRBV20-1, the J call TRBJ1-1; 9 nucleotides align to TRBD1. Germline assignment: CDR1 DFQATT and CDR2 SNEGSKA (reference sequence). The CDR3 is made up of 15 amino acids. With V trimmed by 1 base and J by 6 bases, 9 bases remained unmatched. CDR3 loop: CSARAQQGAGAEAFF. In nucleotides, the CDR3 is TGCAGTGCTAGAGCCCAACAGGGGGCGGGCGCTGAAGCTTTCTTT.

The rearrangement uses TRBV21-1 and TRBJ2-5; no DNA check was done on the table's D call, TRBD1. TRBV21-1 is shown as a pseudogene. This CDR3 has 13 residues. The DNA of the CDR3 is TGTGCCAGCAACCCCGGGACAGGGGTGGTCCAGTACTTC. It specifies CASNPGTGVVQYF.

The chain employs TRBV3-1 and TRBJ2-7, with D perhaps TRBD1 (5 bases). Germline CDR1 reads LGHDT; CDR2 reads YNNKEL (reference sequence). Trimming took off 3 bases at V and 5 bases at J, with 17 bases between the two ends. The CDR3 has 15 residues. The CDR3 loop reads CASSHLLGRVNEQYF. The CDR3 DNA follows: TGTGCCAGCAGCCACCTCCTGGGCAGGGTCAACGAGCAGTACTTC.

The chain employs TRBV20-1 and TRBJ2-7; D uncertain. Germline V CDR1 and CDR2: DFQATT, SNEGSKA (reference sequence). Trimming took off 3 bases at V and 6 bases at J, with 12 bases between the two ends. This CDR3 has 12 amino acids. The CDR3 spells CSARDLGSEQYF. CDR3 coding DNA: TGCAGTGCTAGGGACCTGGGAAGCGAGCAGTACTTC.

Only a few counts were recorded for this clonotype. V gene TRBV12-3 or TRBV12-4 combines with J gene TRBJ2-7; 11 positions agree with TRBD2. Trimming cost V 6 bases and J 2 bases; bases outside gene matches: 6. The CDR3 covers 15 residues. CDR3 bases: TGTGCCAGCAGACCGATAGCGGGAGGGACCTACGAGCAGTACTTC. Residues: CASRPIAGGTYEQYF.

The chain carries TRBV12-3 or TRBV12-4 and TRBJ2-7, with TRBD1 identical over 7 bases. J lost 1 base, V lost 2 bases, and 2 bases had no gene match. The CDR3 runs to 14 residues. This CDR3 reads CASSLRDSSYEQYF. The CDR3 bases are TGTGCCAGCAGTTTAAGGGACAGTTCCTACGAGCAGTACTTC.

The chain joins TRBV11-2 to TRBJ2-7; 11 nucleotides agree with TRBD1. The ends lost 5 bases at V and 6 bases at J; junction bases unmatched: 9. CDR3 size: 15 residues. Germline CDR1 SGHAT, CDR2 FQNNGV. The CDR3 DNA sequence: TGTGCCAGCAGCACCTCGCCGGGACAGGGGGTCGAGCAGTACTTC. It yields the protein CASSTSPGQGVEQYF.

Here the CDR3 reads CASSLVPGGLYEQYF. CDR3 DNA sequence: TGTGCCAGCAGCTTAGTCCCGGGAGGGCTTTACGAGCAGTACTTC. The chain uses TRBV7-9 and TRBJ2-7; TRBD2 matches 8 bases. Germline-derived CDR1 and CDR2 are SEHNR and FQNEAQ (reference sequence). The CDR3 has 15 amino acids. With V trimmed by 1 base and J by 4 bases, 6 bases remained unmatched.

V is TRBV4-2 and J is TRBJ2-1, with D possibly matching TRBD1 (6 bases). V lost 0 bases and J lost 13, with 7 bases in between. The CDR3 contains 11 residues. Germline V gene sequence: CDR1 LGHNA, CDR2 YNFKEQ. The CDR3 region is CASSQEGGQFF. As DNA, the CDR3 is TGTGCCAGCAGCCAAGAAGGGGGACAGTTCTTC.

This clonotype was seen a few times. The chain carries TRBV12-3 or TRBV12-4 and TRBJ1-1; 7 bases are a match to TRBD1. This CDR3 is built from 18 residues. V was clipped by 1 base and J by 0 bases; unmatched bases: 11. CDR3 loop: CASSLGAHRGLLNTEAFF. The CDR3, as DNA: TGTGCCAGCAGTTTAGGGGCCCACAGGGGACTCTTGAACACTGAAGCTTTCTTT.